The clone carrying this TCR beta chain was seen only once. The ends were cut back, 5 bases at V and 0 bases at J, with 14 bases in the middle. The germline V gene encodes CDR1 SEHNR and CDR2 FQNEAQ (reference sequence). CDR3 length: 16 amino acids. TCRdb's table, derived via immunoSEQ multiplex PCR, lists solely in-frame clones and lacks some. Among a few hundred thousand clones listed, around 86% were seen once. The data stem from a study of blood T cell repertoires in COVID-19. The material sequenced was PBMCs or T cells enriched from blood (not recorded which). The sequence was obtained from a young woman who had recovered from COVID-19. This rearrangement joins TRBV7-9 to TRBJ2-1; TRBD1 is a possible D gene (5 bases). The DNA for the CDR3 is TGTGCCAGCAGCATCTCTGTGGGGCCCTCCTACAATGAGCAGTTCTTC. Translating gives CASSISVGPSYNEQFF.